This TCR beta chain is from a study of post-analysis software for immune sequencing data. General study points: Normalized Chao1 diversity was significantly lower in multiple sclerosis patients than in controls. TRBV segments more frequent in patients than in controls numbered several and included TRBV5-6, TRBV5-1 and TRBV20-1.

The length of the CDR3 is 15 residues. Per the germline V gene, CDR1 is LGHNA and CDR2 is YSLEER. Trimming stripped 0 bases from V and 5 bases from J, with 11 bases between. Of note for this clonotype: Its target is unknown.

Each TCR beta cDNA library carried unique molecular identifiers. MiXCR, run by TCRdb on the PCR reads, gives a single entry per CDR3 protein. The table lists about 770,000 distinct CDR3 sequences, approximately 44% of them singletons. The gene calls are TRBV4-3 and TRBJ2-1; D not resolved. The sample was blood. This TCR was sampled from a girl aged 10-17 years with multiple sclerosis. The CDR3 here is CASSQDWALNNEQFF. The DNA of the CDR3 is TGCGCCAGCAGCCAAGATTGGGCCTTAAACAATGAGCAGTTCTTC.